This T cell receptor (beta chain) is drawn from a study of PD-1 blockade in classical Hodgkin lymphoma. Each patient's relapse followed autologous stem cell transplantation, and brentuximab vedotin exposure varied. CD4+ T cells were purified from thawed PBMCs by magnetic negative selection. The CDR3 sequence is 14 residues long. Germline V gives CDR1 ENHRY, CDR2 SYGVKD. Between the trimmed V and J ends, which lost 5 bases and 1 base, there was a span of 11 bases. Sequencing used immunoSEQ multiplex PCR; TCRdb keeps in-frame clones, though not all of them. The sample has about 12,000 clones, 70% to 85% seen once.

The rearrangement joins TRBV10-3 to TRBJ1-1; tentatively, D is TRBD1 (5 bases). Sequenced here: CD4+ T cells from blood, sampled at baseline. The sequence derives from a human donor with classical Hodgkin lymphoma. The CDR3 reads CAISTHGTNTEAFF. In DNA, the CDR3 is TGTGCCATCAGTACGCACGGGACGAACACTGAAGCTTTCTTT.